These 21 T cell receptor beta chains were all obtained from the same sample, sequenced in a study of cytomegalovirus exposure and HLA in healthy donors (dated by TCRdb to the late 2010s). Preparation of the library involved the immunoSEQ multiplex PCR assay. Entries here come from immuneACCESS through TCRdb and include only in-frame sequences with V and J called. Some clones fail to appear in such tables; in the studies checked, an unresolved V gene covers under half of the shortfall, and the cause of the remainder is unknown. The sample includes about 250,000 clones, with 87% observed a single time. The biggest ten clones account for around 11% of the sample. Sequenced material: PBMCs. These receptors came from a man between 18 and 29 years old in good health and CMV-seropositive.

The count of this clone is one. The J gene is TRBJ2-7, the V gene TRBV19, with 7 nucleotides matching TRBD1. Germline V lookup: CDR1 LNHDA, CDR2 SQIVND (reference sequence). The CDR3 has 13 residues. V lost 5 bases and J lost 9; bases outside the gene matches: 10. The CDR3 nucleotides read TGTGCCAGTAGTTCCGTGACAGGGAGCGTGCAGTACTTC. Translated, it gives CASSSVTGSVQYF.

CDR3 nucleotide sequence: TGTGCCAGCAGCGTTAGGTGGGGTTCTGGGGCCAACGTCCTGACTTTC. This gives the protein CASSVRWGSGANVLTF. This chain connects TRBV7-9 to TRBJ2-6; D is ambiguous. Germline assignment: CDR1 SEHNR and CDR2 FQNEAQ (reference sequence). The CDR3 is 16 residues long. V lost 5 bases and J 1 base, leaving 12 bases between the germline ends.

J is TRBJ1-4 and V is TRBV30; D gene ambiguous. Trimming shortened V by 0 bases and J by 1 base, and 6 bases separated the two germline ends. Germline assignment: CDR1 GTSNPN and CDR2 SVGIG (reference sequence). The CDR3 extends over 14 amino acids. CDR3 amino acids: CAWSVLRTNEKLFF. CDR3 DNA: TGTGCCTGGAGTGTACTCCGAACTAATGAAAAACTGTTTTTT.

The V and J genes are TRBV5-1 and TRBJ2-7; the D call may be TRBD1 or TRBD2 (5 bases each). CDR1 and CDR2 from the germline V gene are SGHRS and YFSETQ. The CDR3 consists of 18 residues. The V end lost 0 bases, the J end lost 0 bases, and 19 bases lay between the germline ends. The CDR3 here is CASSLAASGFGGSYEQYF. The CDR3 DNA is TGCGCCAGCAGCTTGGCTGCCTCCGGGTTTGGGGGCTCCTACGAGCAGTACTTC.

The rearrangement joins TRBV9 to TRBJ2-2; 9 bases are a match to TRBD2. Per the germline V gene, CDR1 is SGDLS and CDR2 is YYNGEE. This CDR3 contains 20 residues. J lost 1 base, V lost 1 base, and 14 bases had no gene match. For the CDR3, the DNA is TGTGCCAGCAGCGTAAGGGGCGGCGGGAGGGCCTCATTGAACACCGGGGAGCTGTTTTTT. Residues: CASSVRGGGRASLNTGELFF.

V is TRBV6-1 and J is TRBJ2-5, with TRBD2 identical over 11 bases. The CDR3 is 16 residues long. Germline V gives CDR1 MNHNS, CDR2 SASEGT. V was clipped by 0 bases and J by 5 bases; unmatched bases: 5. CDR3 amino acids: CASSEAGTSGSETQYF. The CDR3 DNA reads TGTGCCAGCAGTGAAGCTGGAACTAGCGGGAGCGAGACCCAGTACTTC.

The chain joins TRBV7-9 to TRBJ1-4; 8 bases align to TRBD1. Germline loops: CDR1 SEHNR, CDR2 FQNEAQ (reference sequence). Trimming at V came to 4 bases and at J to 0 bases, leaving 10 bases not matched to a gene. The CDR3 sequence is 18 residues long. The CDR3 reads CASSSPGQARPTNEKLFF. The CDR3 coding sequence is TGTGCCAGCAGCTCCCCGGGACAGGCTCGTCCAACTAATGAAAAACTGTTTTTT.

The chain links TRBV6-5 to TRBJ1-5; tentative D call: TRBD1 (5 bases). Trimming pared 0 bases from V and 7 bases from J, leaving 10 bases between. Germline CDR1 MNHEY, CDR2 SVGAGI. The CDR3 spans 14 residues. CDR3 bases: TGTGCCAGCAGTTACTCGGAGGGGAGACAGCCCCAGCATTTT. This sequence encodes CASSYSEGRQPQHF.

CDR3 region: CATSETGEVGYTF. Here the CDR3 DNA reads TGTGCCACCTCAGAAACAGGGGAGGTTGGCTACACCTTC. V and J are TRBV10-3 and TRBJ1-2; 7 bases are shared with TRBD1. CDR3 length: 13 residues. CDR1 is ENHRY, CDR2 SYGVKD, per germline. After removal of 10 bases from V and 7 bases from J, the junction contained 12 bases not matched to a gene.

The chain uses TRBV5-1 and TRBJ1-1; no clear D gene. Trimming left V 5 bases short and J 2 bases short, with 13 bases between. The CDR3 sequence is 14 residues long. Germline V gene data show CDR1 as SGHRS and CDR2 as YFSETQ. The CDR3 sequence is CASSIDGKNTEAFF. The CDR3 coding sequence is TGCGCCAGCAGTATAGACGGCAAAAACACTGAAGCTTTCTTT.

V and J are TRBV6-6 and TRBJ2-7, with 9 bases lining up with TRBD2. The CDR3 is 14 residues long. Germline V gene lookup returns CDR1 MNHNY and CDR2 SVGAGI (reference sequence). V gave up 8 bases and J gave up 3 bases; unmatched junction bases: 8. The CDR3 bases are TGTGCCAGCGCAAAGACTAGCGGATTCTACGAGCAGTACTTC. As protein: CASAKTSGFYEQYF.

This clone was recorded once. This sequence joins TRBV9 and TRBJ2-3; possibly TRBD2 for D (6 bases). CDR3 length: 15 residues. Trimming pared 5 bases from V and 4 bases from J, leaving 17 bases between. In germline, CDR1 is SGDLS, CDR2 YYNGEE. CDR3 region: CASRPPGREADTQYF. The CDR3 DNA reads as TGTGCCAGCAGACCCCCCGGGCGGGAAGCAGATACGCAGTATTTT.

This clone came up once. This chain uses TRBV15 with TRBJ2-1; 13 nucleotides align to TRBD2. This CDR3 spans 17 amino acids. The junction had 6 bases not matched to a gene; V was cut back by 0 bases and J by 7 bases. Germline assignment: CDR1 LNHNV and CDR2 YYDKDF (reference sequence). CDR3 sequence: CATSRDRLAGGVNEQFF. The CDR3 DNA is TGTGCCACCAGCAGAGATAGACTAGCGGGAGGTGTGAATGAGCAGTTCTTC.

The J gene is TRBJ1-1, the V gene TRBV2; D ambiguous. The CDR3 covers 13 residues. Trimming pared 5 bases from V and 1 base from J, leaving 8 bases between. Germline V gene sequence: CDR1 SNHLY, CDR2 FYNNEI. The CDR3 region is CASSPDGNTEAFF. In DNA, the CDR3 is TGTGCCAGCAGTCCAGACGGGAACACTGAAGCTTTCTTT.

This sequence joins TRBV7-9 and TRBJ2-7; D call uncertain. The germline V and J ends were trimmed by 5 bases and 2 bases, with 10 bases remaining between them. Per germline, CDR1 SEHNR and CDR2 FQNEAQ (reference sequence). The CDR3 has 13 residues. The CDR3 bases are TGTGCCAGCAGCCTAACTAACGCCTACGAGCAGTACTTC. Protein sequence: CASSLTNAYEQYF.

The chain carries TRBV13 and TRBJ2-7; TRBD1 aligns across 9 bases. CDR3 length: 14 residues. CDR1 and CDR2 (germline): PRHDT, FYEKMQ (reference sequence). With V trimmed by 2 bases and J by 5 bases, 4 bases remained unmatched. The CDR3 loop reads CASSLRTGVHEQYF. Here the CDR3 DNA reads TGTGCCAGCAGCTTACGGACAGGGGTCCACGAGCAGTACTTC.

The gene calls are TRBV5-1 and TRBJ2-2, with D unclear. The CDR3 length is 13 residues. Germline V gene sequence: CDR1 SGHRS, CDR2 YFSETQ. The V and J ends lost 2 bases and 1 base respectively, with 3 bases between them. The CDR3 DNA follows: TGCGCCAGCAGCTTTCAGAACACCGGGGAGCTGTTTTTT. Translating gives CASSFQNTGELFF. Using reference TRBV5-1 and TRBJ2-2 for the parts outside the CDR3, the full variable domain is KAGVTQTPRYLIKTRGQQVTLSCSPISGHRSVSWYQQTPGQGLQFLFEYFSETQRNKGNFPGRFSGRQFSNSRSEMNVSTLELGDSALYLCASSFQNTGELFFGEGSRLTVL.

CDR3 sequence (DNA): TGCAGCGTTGTACAGGGTGCGGGCACTGAAGCTTTCTTT. It encodes CSVVQGAGTEAFF. The chain uses TRBV29-1 and TRBJ1-1; TRBD1 might be the D (6 bases). CDR3 size: 13 residues. Germline V gene lookup returns CDR1 SQVTM and CDR2 ANQGSEA. The V end lost 4 bases, the J end lost 4 bases, and 13 bases lay between the germline ends.

The chain combines TRBV7-6 with TRBJ2-7; TRBD2 matches 9 bases. Unmatched junction bases numbered 5, after V lost 1 base and J lost 4 bases. This CDR3 has 15 residues. CDR1 is SGHVS and CDR2 is FNYEAQ in the germline V gene. The CDR3, as DNA: TGTGCCAGCAGCTTAGATCCTAGCGGGAAATACGAGCAGTACTTC. Protein: CASSLDPSGKYEQYF.

The rearrangement links TRBV18 to TRBJ2-3; TRBD1 might be the D (6 bases). V was trimmed by 2 bases and J by 6 bases, leaving 15 bases between them. This CDR3 region has 15 residues. Per germline, CDR1 KGHSH and CDR2 LQKENI. CDR3 in amino acids: CASSPGSQGTDTQYF. The CDR3, as DNA: TGTGCCAGCTCACCAGGTTCGCAGGGGACGGATACGCAGTATTTT.

The chain uses TRBV5-1 and TRBJ2-7, with TRBD2 identical over 7 bases. V lost 3 bases and J lost 5; bases outside the gene matches: 8. Germline V gene data show CDR1 as SGHRS and CDR2 as YFSETQ. CDR3 length: 14 amino acids. DNA of the CDR3: TGCGCCAGCAGCTCTAGCGGAGAGAGCCACGAGCAGTACTTC. This translates into CASSSSGESHEQYF.